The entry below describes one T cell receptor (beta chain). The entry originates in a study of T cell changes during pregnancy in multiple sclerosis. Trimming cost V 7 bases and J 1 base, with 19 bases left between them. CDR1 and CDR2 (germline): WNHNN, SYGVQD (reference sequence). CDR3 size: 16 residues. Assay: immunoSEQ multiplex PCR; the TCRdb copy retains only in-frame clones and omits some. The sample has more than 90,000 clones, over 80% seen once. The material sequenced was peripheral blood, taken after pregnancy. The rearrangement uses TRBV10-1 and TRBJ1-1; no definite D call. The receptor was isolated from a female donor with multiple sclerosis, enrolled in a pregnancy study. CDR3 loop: CASTDGLLTANTEAFF. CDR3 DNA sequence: TGCGCCAGCACAGATGGGCTACTTACAGCGAACACTGAAGCTTTCTTT.